Below are 2 T cell receptor beta chains sequenced from a single sample in a study of blood T cell repertoires in COVID-19. The assay was immunoSEQ multiplex PCR, and TCRdb's table has in-frame clones only and misses some. Of about 25,000 clones listed, roughly nine tenths are singletons. Sequencing was carried out using peripheral blood. The receptors were gathered from an older man with active COVID-19.

The chain joins TRBV19 to TRBJ2-5, with TRBD1 as a possible D gene (6 bases). V was shortened by 9 bases and J by 5 bases, with 13 bases between the two germline ends. Germline CDR1 and CDR2: LNHDA and SQIVND (reference sequence). CDR3 size: 12 residues. The CDR3 nucleotides are TGTGCCAGCCGACAGGCCGGGGAGACCCAGTACTTC. The encoded protein is CASRQAGETQYF.

V usage is TRBV7-9 and J usage is TRBJ1-3; the match to TRBD1 covers 9 bases. After removal of 5 bases from V and 4 bases from J, the junction contained 6 bases not matched to a gene. CDR3 length: 15 amino acids. Germline V gives CDR1 SEHNR, CDR2 FQNEAQ (reference sequence). This CDR3 reads CASSPQGAAGNTIYF. Here the CDR3 DNA reads TGTGCCAGCAGCCCACAGGGGGCTGCGGGAAACACCATATATTTT. Looking up the rest from reference TRBV7-9 and TRBJ1-3 gives the full variable domain: DTGVSQNPRHKITKRGQNVTFRCDPISEHNRLYWYRQTLGQGPEFLTYFQNEAQLEKSRLLSDRFSAERPKGSFSTLEIQRTEQGDSAMYLCASSPQGAAGNTIYFGEGSWLTVV.